These T cell receptor beta chains were read from a single sample in a study of blood T cell repertoires in COVID-19. The method was immunoSEQ multiplex PCR; TCRdb's version includes in-frame clones alone and lacks a portion of them. Of 19,000 or so clones in the sample, around 88% were seen once. Sequenced material: peripheral blood. Receptor source: a man in his 70s with active COVID-19. Each CDR3 is given with its conserved first and last residue. The D gene is left open where the match is weak. Only some rows state a clone size, as once, few, many or a class for expanded clones.

TRBJ2-1 TRBV2 - TRBD2 CASMGTSGYNEQFF TGTGCCAGCATGGGGACTAGCGGGTACAATGAGCAGTTCTTC
TRBJ1-5 TRBV30 - - CAWRDSYNQPQHF TGTGCCTGGAGGGACAGTTACAATCAGCCCCAGCATTTT
TRBJ1-1 TRBV6-5 few TRBD1 CASSYGQGAKAFF TGTGCCAGCAGTTACGGACAGGGGGCGAAAGCTTTCTTT
TRBJ1-1 TRBV7-8 - TRBD1 CASSLEGAPPTEAFF TGTGCCAGCAGCTTAGAGGGGGCGCCCCCCACTGAAGCTTTCTTT
TRBJ1-2 TRBV27 - TRBD1 CASSPQGAEGYTF TGTGCCAGCAGCCCTCAGGGGGCGGAGGGCTACACCTTC
TRBJ2-3 TRBV2 - TRBD2 CASTPGLTSTDTQYF TGTGCCAGCACCCCGGGACTAACTAGCACAGATACGCAGTATTTT
TRBJ2-2 TRBV27 - - CASRRTVPGELFF TGTGCCAGCAGACGGACAGTACCCGGGGAGCTGTTTTTT
TRBJ2-5 TRBV11-2 - - CASSSWTFRETQYF TGTGCCAGCAGCTCTTGGACTTTTCGAGAGACCCAGTACTTC
TRBJ1-4 TRBV5-1 - - CASSRGGAVTNEKLFF TGCGCCAGCAGCCGCGGGGGGGCGGTCACTAATGAAAAACTGTTTTTT
TRBJ1-5 TRBV6-1 once - CASSEATGHQPQHF TGTGCCAGCAGTGAAGCGACAGGACATCAGCCCCAGCATTTT
TRBJ1-1 TRBV7-8 - TRBD1 CASRPISGGYTEAFF TGTGCCAGCAGACCCATCTCAGGGGGCTACACTGAAGCTTTCTTT
TRBJ1-5 TRBV6-5 - TRBD1 CAGRSTGVDNQPQHF TGTGCCGGCAGGTCTACAGGGGTGGATAATCAGCCCCAGCATTTT
TRBJ2-2 TRBV11-2 - - CASSTTGTGELFF TGTGCCAGCAGTACGACTGGCACCGGGGAGCTGTTTTTT
TRBJ2-1 TRBV5-1 - TRBD1 CASSLDRGSYNEQFF TGCGCCAGCAGCTTAGACAGGGGCTCCTACAATGAGCAGTTCTTC
TRBJ2-7 TRBV11-3 - - CASSLDQSGGQYF TGTGCCAGCAGTTTGGACCAGTCAGGAGGGCAGTACTTC
TRBJ2-5 TRBV9 - - CASSVGPRLAQETQYF TGTGCCAGCAGCGTAGGTCCCCGGCTAGCTCAAGAGACCCAGTACTTC
TRBJ2-1 TRBV27 - TRBD2 CASSLRAGGPLNNEQFF TGTGCCAGCAGTTTACGAGCGGGGGGACCTTTAAACAATGAGCAGTTCTTC
TRBJ1-2 TRBV30 - - CAWNPIKGRASFYGYTF TGTGCCTGGAATCCCATCAAGGGCAGGGCCTCCTTCTATGGCTACACCTTC
TRBJ2-3 TRBV29-1 - TRBD1 CSASTGGTDTQYF TGCAGCGCCTCGACAGGGGGCACAGATACGCAGTATTTT
TRBJ1-1 TRBV5-1 - - CASSLPGTEAFF TGCGCCAGCAGCTTGCCGGGAACTGAAGCTTTCTTT
TRBJ2-1 TRBV30 - - CAWSWAGAVNEQFF TGTGCCTGGAGTTGGGCGGGGGCTGTCAATGAGCAGTTCTTC
TRBJ2-5 TRBV7-8 - TRBD1 CASSPRGSNRGFLQETQYF TGTGCCAGCAGCCCTAGGGGGTCTAACAGGGGGTTTTTGCAAGAGACCCAGTACTTC
TRBJ2-2 TRBV7-6 - TRBD2 CASSFGLADTNTGELFF TGTGCCAGCAGCTTCGGACTAGCGGACACGAACACCGGGGAGCTGTTTTTT
TRBJ1-1 TRBV5-4 few - CASSLTQVNTEAFF TGTGCCAGCAGCTTGACCCAGGTGAACACTGAAGCTTTCTTT
TRBJ2-5 TRBV19 - - CASSLRARETQYF TGTGCCAGTAGCCTCCGAGCGCGGGAGACCCAGTACTTC
TRBJ2-7 TRBV2 few - CASSGSDRIYEQYF TGTGCCAGCAGTGGGAGCGACAGAATCTACGAGCAGTACTTC
TRBJ2-2 TRBV6-1 - - CASSEPSSNTGELFF TGTGCCAGCAGTGAACCGAGTTCCAACACCGGGGAGCTGTTTTTT
TRBJ2-7 TRBV5-1 - TRBD2 CASSSTQATSGRSYF TGCGCCAGCAGCTCTACCCAAGCGACTAGCGGGCGTTCGTACTTC
TRBJ1-5 TRBV2 - - CASSVSEHQPQHF TGTGCCAGCAGTGTGTCAGAACATCAGCCCCAGCATTTT
TRBJ2-2 TRBV3-1/TRBV3-2 - TRBD2 CASSSRGSGELFF TGTGCCAGCAGCTCGCGGGGGTCCGGGGAGCTGTTTTTT
TRBJ2-5 TRBV11-2 - TRBD2 CASSSGLAGGVVVKTQYF TGTGCCAGCAGCTCAGGACTAGCGGGAGGGGTAGTGGTGAAGACCCAGTACTTC
TRBJ1-1 TRBV29-1 - - CSGLQGPNTEAFF TGCAGCGGGTTACAGGGACCGAACACTGAAGCTTTCTTT
TRBJ2-1 TRBV12-3/TRBV12-4 - - CASSSRGNEQFF TGTGCCAGCAGTTCTCGGGGGAATGAGCAGTTCTTC
TRBJ2-5 TRBV10-3 - - CAISPGFDPYQETQYF TGTGCCATCAGTCCGGGATTCGACCCGTACCAAGAGACCCAGTACTTC
TRBJ2-7 TRBV28 - TRBD2 CASSISSGLAGGRQYF TGTGCCAGCAGTATCTCCTCGGGACTAGCGGGAGGCCGGCAGTACTTC
TRBJ2-1 TRBV15 once TRBD2 CATIGGGHNEQFF TGTGCCACCATCGGGGGGGGGCACAATGAGCAGTTCTTC
TRBJ2-5 TRBV27 - TRBD2 CASGWASGLETQYF TGTGCCAGCGGCTGGGCTAGCGGGTTAGAGACCCAGTACTTC
TRBJ2-7 TRBV25-1 - - CASSGGAPSYEQYF TGTGCCAGCAGTGGGGGAGCCCCGAGCTACGAGCAGTACTTC
TRBJ2-3 TRBV7-2 - TRBD2 CASSSLAGITDTQYF TGTGCCAGCAGCTCACTAGCGGGGATCACAGATACGCAGTATTTT
TRBJ2-3 TRBV19 once TRBD2 CASTPSPAGGDTQYF TGTGCCAGTACCCCCAGTCCAGCGGGAGGGGATACGCAGTATTTT
TRBJ2-2 TRBV19 - - CASRGGDPRWNTGELFF TGTGCCAGTAGGGGAGGCGACCCGCGATGGAACACCGGGGAGCTGTTTTTT
TRBJ2-7 TRBV29-1 - TRBD1 CSAARDRGYEQYF TGCAGCGCCGCCAGGGACAGGGGATACGAGCAGTACTTC
TRBJ2-2 TRBV7-7 - TRBD2 CASSSSGGYTGELFF TGTGCTAGCAGCTCTAGCGGGGGGTACACCGGGGAGCTGTTTTTT
TRBJ2-2 TRBV5-1 few TRBD2 CASSFGTSPTGELFF TGCGCCAGCAGCTTCGGGACTAGCCCGACCGGGGAGCTGTTTTTT
TRBJ1-5 TRBV7-9 - - CASSFAREPQHF TGTGCCAGCAGCTTTGCGAGGGAGCCCCAGCATTTT
TRBJ2-1 TRBV6-5 - TRBD2 CASSYSAGGAGEQFF TGTGCCAGCAGTTACTCGGCGGGAGGGGCGGGTGAGCAGTTCTTC
TRBJ2-7 TRBV11-3 - - CASSLGPGREQYF TGTGCCAGCAGCTTAGGCCCAGGGAGGGAGCAGTACTTC
TRBJ1-2 TRBV2 - - CASSEGGDLGYTF TGTGCCAGCAGTGAAGGGGGAGACTTGGGCTACACCTTC
TRBJ1-1 TRBV28 - TRBD1 CASSLRSNRGAFF TGTGCCAGCAGTCTGAGGTCTAACAGGGGAGCTTTCTTT
TRBJ2-7 TRBV5-6 - - CASSNGLIPFGSYEQYF TGTGCCAGCAGCAACGGACTTATCCCCTTTGGGAGCTACGAGCAGTACTTC
TRBJ1-5 TRBV6-5 - - CASSPEATQPQHF TGTGCCAGCAGCCCCGAGGCAACTCAGCCCCAGCATTTT
TRBJ1-3 TRBV19 - - CASSIVFSSGNTIYF TGTGCCAGTAGTATCGTCTTTAGCTCTGGAAACACCATATATTTT
TRBJ2-1 TRBV27 - - CASSPRRTDEYNEQFF TGTGCCAGCAGCCCCCGCCGGACAGACGAGTACAATGAGCAGTTCTTC
TRBJ2-3 TRBV29-1 - TRBD2 CSARGGSSADTQYF TGCAGTGCGCGGGGGGGTAGCTCAGCGGATACGCAGTATTTT
TRBJ1-2 TRBV7-9 - - CASSPSHRDGYGYTF TGTGCCAGCAGCCCAAGCCACAGGGATGGCTATGGCTACACCTTC
TRBJ1-3 TRBV11-3 - - CASSLRGNTIYF TGTGCCAGCAGCTTACGGGGAAACACCATATATTTT
TRBJ1-2 TRBV2 - TRBD1 CAGTGTGTIGYGYTF TGTGCCGGGACGGGGACAGGGACTATCGGCTATGGCTACACCTTC